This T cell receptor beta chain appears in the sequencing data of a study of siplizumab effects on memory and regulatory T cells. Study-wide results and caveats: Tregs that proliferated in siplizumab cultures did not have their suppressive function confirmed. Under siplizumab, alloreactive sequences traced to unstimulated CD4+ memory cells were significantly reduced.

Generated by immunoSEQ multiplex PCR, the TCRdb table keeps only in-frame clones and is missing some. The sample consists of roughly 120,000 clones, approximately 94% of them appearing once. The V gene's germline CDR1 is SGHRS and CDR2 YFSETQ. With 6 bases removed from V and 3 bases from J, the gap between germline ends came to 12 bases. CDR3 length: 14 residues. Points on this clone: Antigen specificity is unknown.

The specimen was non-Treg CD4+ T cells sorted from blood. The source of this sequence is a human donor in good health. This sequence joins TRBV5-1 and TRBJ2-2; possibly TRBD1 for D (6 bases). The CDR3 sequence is CASMPGEYTGELFF. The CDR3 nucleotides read TGCGCCAGCATGCCAGGGGAGTACACCGGGGAGCTGTTTTTT.